This T cell receptor (beta chain) was recovered during a study of metastatic and nonmetastatic thyroid tumors. Study conclusions and caveats: It was reportedly found that TCR beta diversity was significantly higher in malignant thyroid tumors than in benign nodules, a difference seen in both blood and tumor samples.

Authors' methods: Differences in CDR3 between clinicopathological groups were drawn on to build a classifier intended to discriminate distant-metastatic papillary thyroid cancer patients. TCRdb re-analyzed the PCR reads through MiXCR. TCRdb assigned the V and J calls; the authors' analysis was not used. This sample carries about 85,000 clones, 8.6% of them seen once, and the ten largest clones take more than 8%. This clone was picked up many times. Its antigen remains unknown. Each patient went into thyroid surgery without having received any treatment. The V gene lost 0 bases and the J gene lost 8 bases, with 17 bases spanning the gap. This CDR3 has 15 amino acids. Per the germline V gene, CDR1 is SGHKS and CDR2 is YYEKEE (reference sequence).

The chain carries TRBV5-5 and TRBJ1-2; D call uncertain. Sequencing was carried out using blood. The TCR originated in a female donor with papillary thyroid cancer or a benign thyroid nodule (not recorded which). Some clones in this sample may be carry-over from other donors' samples. The CDR3 DNA reads TGTGCCAGCAGCTTGGGGAGGGTTTGGTCTGGGGGCTACACCTTC. It encodes CASSLGRVWSGGYTF. Full variable domain (outside the CDR3, taken from reference TRBV5-5 and TRBJ1-2): DAGVTQSPTHLIKTRGQQVTLRCSPISGHKSVSWYQQVLGQGPQFIFQYYEKEERGRGNFPDRFSARQFPNYSSELNVNALLLGDSALYLCASSLGRVWSGGYTFGSGTRLTVV.